This TCR beta chain appears in the sequencing data of a study of blood T cell repertoires in COVID-19. At the level of the study: Both acute and convalescent COVID-19 samples were obtained from the United States, Italy and Spain. In each case, the material was cDNA or gDNA derived from T cells, B-cell-depleted T cells, or PBMCs.

This clone has only one observation. After removal of 3 bases from V and 9 bases from J, the junction contained 17 bases not matched to a gene. This CDR3 is built from 17 residues. CDR1 and CDR2 from the germline V gene are LNHDA and SQIVND (reference sequence). In the source study's methods: Amplification from reference gene primers served as the basis for estimated nucleated cell counts. Some clones are missing from TCRdb's copy, which holds only in-frame ones; the method was immunoSEQ multiplex PCR. V and J calls and clone size are those listed in that table; D and trimming were worked out from the DNA. The sample has 200,000 to 250,000 clones, approximately 90% seen once.

The sequence derives from a man older than 75 with acute or convalescent COVID-19. Sequenced sample: peripheral blood. The genes are TRBV19 and TRBJ2-4; 7 nucleotides line up with TRBD2. CDR3 region: CASSIGGGERRKRIQYF. CDR3 coding DNA: TGTGCCAGTAGTATTGGGGGAGGGGAGAGACGAAAACGCATTCAGTACTTC.